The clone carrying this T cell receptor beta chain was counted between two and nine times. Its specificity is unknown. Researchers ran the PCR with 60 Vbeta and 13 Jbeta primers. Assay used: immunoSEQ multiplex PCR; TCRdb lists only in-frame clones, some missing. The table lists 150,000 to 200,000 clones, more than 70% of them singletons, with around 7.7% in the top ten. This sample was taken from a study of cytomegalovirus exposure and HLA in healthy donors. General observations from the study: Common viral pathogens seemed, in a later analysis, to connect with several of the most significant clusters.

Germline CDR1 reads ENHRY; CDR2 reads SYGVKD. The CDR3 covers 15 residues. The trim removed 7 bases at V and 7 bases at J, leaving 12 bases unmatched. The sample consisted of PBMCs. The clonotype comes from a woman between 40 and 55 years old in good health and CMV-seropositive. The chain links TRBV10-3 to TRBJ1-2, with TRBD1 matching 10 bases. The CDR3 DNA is TGTGCCATCACAGGGGAAAGACAGGGGGCTGCTGGCTACACCTTC. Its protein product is CAITGERQGAAGYTF.